Following are 2 T cell receptor beta chains from one sample sequenced in a study of ipilimumab plus nivolumab after autologous stem cell transplantation. Generated by immunoSEQ multiplex PCR, the TCRdb table keeps only in-frame clones and is missing some. This sample has roughly 11,000 clones; almost 70% occur once, and the top ten carry under 30%. The sample in question was PBMCs, obtained in a trial of ipilimumab plus nivolumab as post-transplant consolidation. The receptors come from a male donor with diffuse large B-cell lymphoma.

The chain links TRBV19 to TRBJ2-5, with 8 bases identical to TRBD2. Unmatched junction bases numbered 12, after V lost 10 bases and J lost 5 bases. CDR1 is LNHDA and CDR2 is SQIVND in the germline V gene (reference sequence). The CDR3 runs to 14 residues. The CDR3 DNA follows: TGTGCCACCCAATCCCGGGGGGGCGGTGAGACCCAGTACTTC. It translates to CATQSRGGGETQYF. Using reference TRBV19 and TRBJ2-5 for the parts outside the CDR3, the full variable domain is DGGITQSPKYLFRKEGQNVTLSCEQNLNHDAMYWYRQDPGQGLRLIYYSQIVNDFQKGDIAEGYSVSREKKESFPLTVTSAQKNPTAFYLCATQSRGGGETQYFGPGTRLLVL.

The chain carries TRBV7-8 and TRBJ1-3; no definite D call. Between the trimmed V and J ends, which lost 4 bases and 0 bases, there was a span of 10 bases. Looked up from germline, CDR1 is SGHVS and CDR2 is FQNEAQ. The CDR3 loop spans 15 amino acids. CDR3 loop: CASSYDGSSGNTIYF. Written as DNA, the CDR3 is TGTGCCAGCAGCTATGACGGTAGCTCTGGAAACACCATATATTTT.